The rows below give T cell receptor beta chains drawn from one sample of a study of blood T cell repertoires in COVID-19. This table comes from immunoSEQ multiplex PCR, and its TCRdb copy is limited to in-frame clones, with some not included. Here the sample spans around 17,000 clones, around 91% being singletons. Material: peripheral blood. The receptor source for this set is a man between 60 and 75 years old with active COVID-19. Both conserved end residues are part of each CDR3. Each record gives: J gene, clone size, V gene, CDR3 length, D gene, CDR3 protein, CDR3 DNA. D genes are given only for firm matches. Size values are once, few and many counts, or a class for expanded clones, and some rows have none.

>TRBJ2-3|once|TRBV6-2/TRBV6-3|18|TRBD2
CASSYTTSGGSSTDTQYF
TGTGCCAGCAGTTACACGACTAGCGGGGGGTCTAGCACAGATACGCAGTATTTT
>TRBJ1-1|-|TRBV12-3/TRBV12-4|13|-
CASSFSAGADAFF
TGTGCCAGCAGTTTTTCAGCGGGGGCGGATGCTTTCTTT
>TRBJ2-5|-|TRBV15|13|TRBD2
CATSTSGGQTQYF
TGTGCCACCAGCACTAGCGGGGGACAGACCCAGTACTTC
>TRBJ1-2|few|TRBV27|14|-
CASSFLAQDYGYTF
TGTGCCAGCAGTTTTCTTGCCCAGGACTATGGCTACACCTTC
>TRBJ2-3|-|TRBV3-1/TRBV3-2|15|TRBD2
CASSSTSGATDTQYF
TGTGCCAGCAGCTCGACTAGCGGGGCTACAGATACGCAGTATTTT
>TRBJ1-2|once|TRBV7-3|17|TRBD1
CASSLEGPGGGPKGYTF
TGTGCCAGCAGCTTAGAGGGCCCAGGGGGAGGTCCGAAGGGCTACACCTTC
>TRBJ2-7|once|TRBV11-3|15|TRBD1
CASSLEYGTASRQYF
TGTGCCAGCAGCTTAGAATACGGGACAGCATCACGGCAGTACTTC
>TRBJ2-5|-|TRBV10-3|15|TRBD2
CAISGGLAGPETQYF
TGTGCCATCAGTGGGGGACTAGCGGGGCCGGAGACCCAGTACTTC
>TRBJ1-5|-|TRBV21-1|17|-
CASSKKSPGRSNQPQHF
TGTGCCAGCAGCAAAAAGAGTCCGGGAAGGAGCAATCAGCCCCAGCATTTT
>TRBJ1-1|-|TRBV14|15|TRBD1
CASSQRDRVKTEAFF
TGTGCCAGCAGCCAGAGGGACAGGGTAAAAACTGAAGCTTTCTTT
>TRBJ1-1|once|TRBV6-6|14|-
CASSSGNRVPEAFF
TGTGCCAGCAGTTCCGGCAACAGGGTCCCTGAAGCTTTCTTT
>TRBJ1-5|-|TRBV5-1|15|TRBD1
CASSPTVGQNQPQHF
TGCGCCAGCAGCCCTACCGTGGGACAGAATCAGCCCCAGCATTTT
>TRBJ1-1|-|TRBV19|15|-
CASRQLAGFNTEAFF
TGTGCCAGTAGACAATTGGCAGGTTTTAACACTGAAGCTTTCTTT
>TRBJ2-7|-|TRBV7-2|12|-
CASSRGFHEQYF
TGTGCCAGCAGCCGAGGGTTCCACGAGCAGTACTTC
>TRBJ1-6|-|TRBV19|13|-
CASRTPGDSPLHF
TGTGCCAGTAGGACGCCAGGGGATTCACCCCTCCACTTT
>TRBJ1-2|-|TRBV18|14|TRBD1
CASSPPGTAYGYTF
TGTGCCAGCTCACCCCCCGGGACAGCATATGGCTACACCTTC
>TRBJ2-7|-|TRBV7-3|13|-
CASSLGQLDEQYF
TGTGCCAGCAGCTTGGGCCAGTTGGACGAGCAGTACTTC
>TRBJ2-4|-|TRBV7-9|16|TRBD2
CASRPAAGIAKNIQYF
TGTGCCAGCAGGCCTGCAGCGGGAATAGCCAAAAACATTCAGTACTTC
>TRBJ2-5|-|TRBV5-4|14|-
CASSLGAAAGAQYF
TGTGCCAGCAGCTTGGGAGCTGCCGCCGGGGCCCAGTACTTC
>TRBJ1-5|-|TRBV5-1|16|-
CASSLGSQGENQPQHF
TGCGCCAGCAGCTTGGGCTCGCAGGGTGAAAATCAGCCCCAGCATTTT
>TRBJ2-3|-|TRBV10-3|16|TRBD2
CAISGSSGGGADTQYF
TGTGCCATCAGTGGGAGTAGCGGGGGGGGCGCAGATACGCAGTATTTT
>TRBJ2-2|-|TRBV19|18|-
CASSIRGGAPFNTGELFF
TGTGCCAGTAGTATCCGTGGCGGGGCGCCCTTCAACACCGGGGAGCTGTTTTTT
>TRBJ1-6|few|TRBV4-1|20|-
CASSQRELFRGKLYNSPLHF
TGCGCCAGCAGCCAAAGAGAGCTATTCAGGGGAAAACTTTATAATTCACCCCTCCACTTT
>TRBJ2-2|-|TRBV7-8|15|TRBD2
CASSFTLAETGELFF
TGTGCCAGCAGCTTTACACTAGCGGAGACCGGGGAGCTGTTTTTT